These 17 T cell receptor beta chains were all obtained from the same sample, sequenced in a study of blood T cell repertoires in COVID-19. Profiling relied on immunoSEQ multiplex PCR, and the TCRdb table lists in-frame clones only, not all of them. The sample shows around 320,000 clones, 90% of them seen only once. The sample comprised PBMCs or T cells enriched from blood (not recorded which). The origin of the receptors is a woman aged 25-40 years who had been exposed to COVID-19.

This clone was recorded a few times. The V call is TRBV7-2, the J call TRBJ2-7; 8 nucleotides agree with TRBD2. Trimming at V came to 2 bases and at J to 1 base, leaving 10 bases not matched to a gene. The CDR3 spans 17 residues. Germline CDR1 and CDR2: SGHTA and FQGNSA. The CDR3 sequence is CASSLLNPGLGSYEQYF. The DNA of the CDR3 is TGTGCCAGCAGCTTATTAAACCCGGGACTAGGGTCCTACGAGCAGTACTTC.

The rearrangement uses TRBV29-1 and TRBJ2-3; 9 bases align to TRBD1. With V trimmed by 4 bases and J by 4 bases, 6 bases remained unmatched. The CDR3 has 14 amino acids. Germline CDR1 and CDR2: SQVTM and ANQGSEA. The CDR3 nucleotides read TGCAGCGTTGGGGGGACAGGGCGGGCAGATACGCAGTATTTT. It yields the protein CSVGGTGRADTQYF.

This clone occurred once. Other DNA sequences in this specimen translate into the identical CDR3. The rearrangement joins TRBV6-5 to TRBJ2-3; D is possibly TRBD1 (5 bases). Trimming shortened V by 2 bases and J by 0 bases, and 9 bases separated the two germline ends. The CDR3 runs to 15 residues. Germline CDR1 MNHEY, CDR2 SVGAGI. The CDR3 spells CASSYRGSSTDTQYF. The CDR3 nucleotides are TGTGCCAGCAGTTACAGGGGAAGCAGCACAGATACGCAGTATTTT.

The chain recombines TRBV4-3 with TRBJ2-1, with unresolved D. The V end lost 0 bases, the J end lost 0 bases, and 9 bases lay between the germline ends. The CDR3 length is 16 residues. Germline values: CDR1 LGHNA, CDR2 YSLEER. The CDR3: CASSQELISSYNEQFF. The CDR3 bases are TGCGCCAGCAGCCAAGAACTTATAAGCTCCTACAATGAGCAGTTCTTC.

The genes are TRBV4-1 and TRBJ2-3; 11 bases align to TRBD2. V lost 4 bases, J lost 4 bases, and 7 bases stayed unmatched. The CDR3 runs 16 residues. In germline, CDR1 is MGHRA, CDR2 YSYEKL. CDR3 sequence reads: CASSRVAGGPSDTQYF. CDR3 coding DNA: TGCGCCAGCAGCCGAGTAGCGGGGGGGCCTTCAGATACGCAGTATTTT.

V is TRBV28 and J is TRBJ2-7, with 8 bases lining up with TRBD2. Germline loops: CDR1 MDHEN, CDR2 SYDVKM. The J segment lost 4 bases and the V segment lost 8 bases, leaving 13 bases of the junction unmatched. This CDR3 contains 15 residues. Written as DNA, the CDR3 is TGTGCCAGCCGGGGGGGCGGGGAAACTGTTTACGAGCAGTACTTC. Its translation is CASRGGGETVYEQYF.

The V gene is TRBV7-9, the J gene TRBJ1-1; maybe TRBD1 (5 bases). Germline CDR1 reads SEHNR; CDR2 reads FQNEAQ (reference sequence). The CDR3 totals 15 residues. V was clipped by 5 bases and J by 2 bases, with 15 bases between them. In nucleotides, the CDR3 is TGTGCCAGCAGCATCGGCCGGACACTCAACACTGAAGCTTTCTTT. As protein: CASSIGRTLNTEAFF.

This clone is a singleton in its sample. This sequence joins TRBV11-1 and TRBJ1-1; D gene unclear. V lost 0 bases to trimming and J lost 1 base, with 6 bases between them. The V gene's germline CDR1 is SGHAT and CDR2 FQDESV (reference sequence). This CDR3 comprises 14 residues. The CDR3 protein is CASSLARANTEAFF. DNA for the CDR3: TGTGCCAGCAGCTTAGCGCGGGCGAACACTGAAGCTTTCTTT.

The V gene is TRBV5-6, the J gene TRBJ1-2, with TRBD1 identical over 9 bases. Germline CDR1 reads SGHDT; CDR2 reads YYEEEE. The CDR3 consists of 15 residues. V lost 4 bases and J lost 5; bases outside the gene matches: 9. CDR3 DNA sequence: TGTGCCAGCAGCCCACGGGACAGGGAGAAGTATGGCTACACCTTC. Encoded protein: CASSPRDREKYGYTF.

This chain uses TRBV7-9 with TRBJ1-3; D is unresolved. Germline V CDR1 and CDR2: SEHNR, FQNEAQ (reference sequence). The CDR3 spans 16 residues. The V gene lost 4 bases and the J gene lost 2 bases, with 15 bases spanning the gap. CDR3 sequence: CASSSIGGFAGNTIYF. In nucleotides, the CDR3 is TGTGCCAGCAGCTCCATCGGAGGGTTCGCTGGAAACACCATATATTTT.

The rearrangement links TRBV3-1 (or the pseudogene TRBV3-2) to TRBJ2-2; 7 positions match TRBD1. Trimming cost V 3 bases and J 1 base; bases outside gene matches: 5. The CDR3 has 16 amino acids. Germline V gene sequence: CDR1 LGHDT, CDR2 YNNKEL (reference sequence). The CDR3 DNA sequence: TGTGCCAGCAGCCAGGGGACAGTACTGAACACCGGGGAGCTGTTTTTT. Translated: CASSQGTVLNTGELFF.

The chain combines TRBV6-6 with TRBJ2-3; 7 bases are a match to TRBD2. The CDR3 is made up of 14 amino acids. Germline trimming cut 0 bases from V and 3 bases from J; bases unmatched to any gene: 0. Germline V gene sequence: CDR1 MNHNY, CDR2 SVGAGI (reference sequence). In DNA form, the CDR3 reads TGTGCCAGCAGTTACTCCGGGAGGACAGATACGCAGTATTTT. Translation: CASSYSGRTDTQYF.

V gene TRBV6-5 combines with J gene TRBJ1-1; D ambiguous. Per the germline V gene, CDR1 is MNHEY and CDR2 is SVGAGI. The germline V and J ends were trimmed by 2 bases and 11 bases, with 21 bases remaining between them. This CDR3 is 15 amino acids long. The DNA for the CDR3 is TGTGCCAGCAGTTACACCCTTAGCGGGTTCTATACGGCTTTCTTT. This codes for CASSYTLSGFYTAFF.

This sequence joins TRBV6-6 and TRBJ2-5; 10 positions match TRBD1. From germline, CDR1 is MNHNY and CDR2 SVGAGI (reference sequence). This CDR3 has 17 amino acids. V was clipped by 5 bases and J by 3 bases; unmatched bases: 12. The CDR3 is CASSLLTAGTGEETQYF. The CDR3 DNA follows: TGTGCCAGCAGTCTCCTTACTGCCGGGACAGGGGAAGAGACCCAGTACTTC.

This chain connects TRBV2 to TRBJ1-2; the match to TRBD1 covers 8 bases. CDR3 length: 14 residues. Trimming removed 3 bases from V and 8 bases from J; junction bases left unmatched: 8. The germline V gene encodes CDR1 SNHLY and CDR2 FYNNEI. CDR3 bases: TGTGCCAGCAGTGAGTGGCAGGGGGCGCAGGGCTACACCTTC. Residues: CASSEWQGAQGYTF. The entire variable domain, with the rest obtained from reference TRBV2 and TRBJ1-2, is as follows: EPEVTQTPSHQVTQMGQEVILRCVPISNHLYFYWYRQILGQKVEFLVSFYNNEISEKSEIFDDQFSVERPDGSNFTLKIRSTKLEDSAMYFCASSEWQGAQGYTFGSGTRLTVV.

This clone was seen only once. V usage is TRBV24-1 and J usage is TRBJ2-3; tentative D call: TRBD1 (6 bases). The CDR3 covers 14 residues. The germline V gene has CDR1 KGHDR and CDR2 SFDVKD. Trimming removed 10 bases from V and 0 bases from J, with 13 bases in between. CDR3: CATTGHLSTDTQYF. The DNA for the CDR3 is TGTGCCACGACGGGACACTTGAGCACAGATACGCAGTATTTT.

The CDR3: CASSLGQGANTEAFF. The CDR3 DNA reads TGTGCCAGCTCACTGGGACAGGGGGCCAACACTGAAGCTTTCTTT. The chain employs TRBV18 and TRBJ1-1; TRBD1 agrees at 12 bases. Germline values: CDR1 KGHSH, CDR2 LQKENI. This CDR3 is 15 amino acids long. The junction had 2 bases not matched to a gene; V was cut back by 4 bases and J by 2 bases.